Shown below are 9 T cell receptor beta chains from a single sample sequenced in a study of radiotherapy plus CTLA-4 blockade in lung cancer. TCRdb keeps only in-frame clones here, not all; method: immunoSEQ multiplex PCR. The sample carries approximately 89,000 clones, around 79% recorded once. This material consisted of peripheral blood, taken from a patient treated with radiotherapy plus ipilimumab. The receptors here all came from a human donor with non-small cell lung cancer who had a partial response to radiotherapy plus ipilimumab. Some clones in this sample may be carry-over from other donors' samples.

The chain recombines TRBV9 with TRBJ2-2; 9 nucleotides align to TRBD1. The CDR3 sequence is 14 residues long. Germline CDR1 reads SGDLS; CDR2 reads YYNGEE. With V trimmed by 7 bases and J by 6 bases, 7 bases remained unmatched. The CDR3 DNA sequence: TGTGCCAGCTCCGGGACAGGGCTATCCGGGGAGCTGTTTTTT. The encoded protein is CASSGTGLSGELFF.

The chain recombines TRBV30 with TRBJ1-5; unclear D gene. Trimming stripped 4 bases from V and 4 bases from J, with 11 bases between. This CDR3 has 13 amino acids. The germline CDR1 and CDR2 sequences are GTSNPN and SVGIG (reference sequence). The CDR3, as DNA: TGTGCCTGGACGGCAGGCCGAAATCAGCCCCAGCATTTT. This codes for CAWTAGRNQPQHF.

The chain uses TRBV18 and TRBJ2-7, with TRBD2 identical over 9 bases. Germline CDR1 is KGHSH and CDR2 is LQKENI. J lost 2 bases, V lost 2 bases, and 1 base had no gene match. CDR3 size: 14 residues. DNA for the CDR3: TGTGCCAGCTCACCAGAGCGGGGGGCCTACGAGCAGTACTTC. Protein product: CASSPERGAYEQYF.

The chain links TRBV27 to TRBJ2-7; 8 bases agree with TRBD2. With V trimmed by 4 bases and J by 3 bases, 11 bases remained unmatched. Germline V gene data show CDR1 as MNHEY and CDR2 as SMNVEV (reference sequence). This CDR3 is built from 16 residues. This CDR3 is CASSSLDGGAYYEQYF. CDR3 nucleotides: TGTGCCAGCAGTTCCCTCGACGGGGGGGCGTACTACGAGCAGTACTTC.

CDR3 region: CASSRGARITQYF. In nucleotides, the CDR3 is TGTGCCAGCAGCCGGGGGGCGCGGATTACGCAGTATTTT. This rearrangement joins TRBV5-6 to TRBJ2-3; D perhaps matches TRBD2 (7 bases). The CDR3 length is 13 residues. CDR1 and CDR2 (germline): SGHDT, YYEEEE. V was shortened by 4 bases and J by 8 bases, with 14 bases between the two germline ends.

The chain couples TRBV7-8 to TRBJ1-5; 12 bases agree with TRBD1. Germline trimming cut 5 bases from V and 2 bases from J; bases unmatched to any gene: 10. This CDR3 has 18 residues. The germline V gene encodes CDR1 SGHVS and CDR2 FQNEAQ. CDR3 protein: CASSKGGQGARGNQPQHF. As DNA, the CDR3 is TGTGCCAGCAGCAAGGGGGGACAGGGGGCGAGGGGCAATCAGCCCCAGCATTTT.

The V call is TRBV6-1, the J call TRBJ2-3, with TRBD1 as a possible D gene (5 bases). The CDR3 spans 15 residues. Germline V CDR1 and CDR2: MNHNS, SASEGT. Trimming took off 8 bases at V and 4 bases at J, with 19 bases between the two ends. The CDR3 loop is CASFLQDPRADTQYF. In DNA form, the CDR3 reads TGTGCCAGCTTTTTACAGGACCCCAGGGCAGATACGCAGTATTTT.

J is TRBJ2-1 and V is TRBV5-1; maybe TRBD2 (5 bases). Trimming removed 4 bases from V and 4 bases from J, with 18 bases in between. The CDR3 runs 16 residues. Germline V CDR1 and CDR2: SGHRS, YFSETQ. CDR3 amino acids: CASSPTFSGRYNEQFF. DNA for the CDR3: TGCGCCAGCAGCCCGACGTTCAGCGGAAGATACAATGAGCAGTTCTTC.

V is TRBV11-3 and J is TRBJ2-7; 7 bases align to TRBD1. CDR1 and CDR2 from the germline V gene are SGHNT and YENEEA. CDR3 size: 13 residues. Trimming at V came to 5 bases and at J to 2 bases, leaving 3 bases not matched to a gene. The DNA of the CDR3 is TGTGCCAGCAGCCGGGACAGAGCCTACGAGCAGTACTTC. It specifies CASSRDRAYEQYF. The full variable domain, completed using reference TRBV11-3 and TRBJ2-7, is EAGVVQSPRYKIIEKKQPVAFWCNPISGHNTLYWYLQNLGQGPELLIRYENEEAVDDSQLPKDRFSAERLKGVDSTLKIQPAELGDSAVYLCASSRDRAYEQYFGPGTRLTVT.